One sample yielded the 4 T cell receptor beta chains listed below, sequenced in a study of PD-L1 blockade in urothelial cancer. The time point denotes: peripheral blood 6 weeks after treatment start. The data were produced by immunoSEQ multiplex PCR, yet TCRdb's version contains in-frame clones alone and is incomplete. Of around 66,000 clones listed, approximately 91% are singletons. Material: PBMCs, obtained around atezolizumab (anti-PD-L1) treatment. The receptors were sampled from a man in his fifties or sixties with urothelial cancer.

The chain is built from TRBV7-3 and TRBJ1-3; D is possibly TRBD1 (5 bases). The ends were cut back, 2 bases at V and 4 bases at J, with 9 bases in the middle. The CDR3 runs to 14 residues. CDR1 is SGHTA and CDR2 is FQGTGA in the germline V gene. This CDR3 is CASSLGGSGNTIYF. CDR3 nucleotide sequence: TGTGCCAGCAGCTTAGGGGGGTCCGGAAACACCATATATTTT.

The chain employs TRBV11-3 and TRBJ2-7, with 7 bases identical to TRBD2. CDR1 and CDR2 from the germline V gene are SGHNT and YENEEA. This CDR3 is 17 amino acids long. V lost 1 base and J lost 7; bases outside the gene matches: 16. In nucleotides, the CDR3 is TGTGCCAGCAGCTTAGGTCGGGTCGCGGGAGAGAAGGGTGAGCAGTACTTC. Amino acid sequence: CASSLGRVAGEKGEQYF.

The rearrangement joins TRBV6-5 to TRBJ2-5; TRBD1 matches at 7 bases. The CDR3 runs to 13 residues. The ends lost 4 bases at V and 6 bases at J; junction bases unmatched: 5. CDR1 and CDR2 from the germline V gene are MNHEY and SVGAGI. The CDR3 nucleotides read TGTGCCAGCAGTTCCCAGGGGGTGAAGACCCAGTACTTC. It codes for CASSSQGVKTQYF.

This chain joins TRBV27 and TRBJ2-7, with 9 bases matching TRBD1. J gave up 6 bases and V 6 bases, and 9 bases lay outside the gene matches. Germline CDR1 MNHEY, CDR2 SMNVEV (reference sequence). The CDR3 covers 14 residues. The CDR3 loop is CASRPGTGFSEQYF. CDR3 coding DNA: TGTGCCAGCAGGCCCGGGACAGGGTTTTCCGAGCAGTACTTC.